These 8 T cell receptor beta chains originate from one sample sequenced in a study of T cell repertoires in cytomegalovirus infection. TCRdb itself ran the reads through MiXCR, one entry per CDR3 protein. Seen here are 450,000 to 600,000 distinct CDR3 sequences, around 10% observed once, and the top ten hold about 9.4%. The sequencing input was PBMCs. Receptors originate from a human donor in good health (CMV status not recorded). Some clones in this sample may be carry-over from other donors' samples.

This clonotype has at least ten counts. V is TRBV28 and J is TRBJ1-3, with D maybe TRBD1 (5 bases). CDR1 and CDR2 from the germline V gene are MDHEN and SYDVKM. Trimming left V 5 bases short and J 2 bases short, with 7 bases between. The CDR3 runs 13 residues. The CDR3 region is CASSGGPGNTIYF. For the CDR3, the DNA is TGTGCCAGCAGTGGGGGACCTGGAAACACCATATATTTT.

The chain has TRBV11-1 and TRBJ1-1; D remains unclear. Germline assignment: CDR1 SGHAT and CDR2 FQDESV (reference sequence). V was cut by 5 bases and J by 6 bases, with 19 bases left in between. This CDR3 spans 15 amino acids. CDR3 DNA sequence: TGTGCCAGCAGCCCTTCACGCCAAACTCGGGCTGAAGCTTTCTTT. Translated: CASSPSRQTRAEAFF. Drawing the rest from reference TRBV11-1 and TRBJ1-1, the complete variable domain is EAEVAQSPRYKITEKSQAVAFWCDPISGHATLYWYRQILGQGPELLVQFQDESVVDDSQLPKDRFSAERLKGVDSTLKIQPAELGDSAMYLCASSPSRQTRAEAFFGQGTRLTVV.

This clonotype was found many times. The chain carries TRBV28 and TRBJ1-4; TRBD1 aligns across 9 bases. The germline CDR1 and CDR2 sequences are MDHEN and SYDVKM. The CDR3 length is 14 residues. V gave up 4 bases and J gave up 8 bases; unmatched junction bases: 5. The CDR3 protein is CASSWDRVEEKLFF. The CDR3 bases are TGTGCCAGCAGTTGGGACAGGGTGGAGGAAAAACTGTTTTTT.

In its sample, this clonotype was seen many times. The chain recombines TRBV7-2 with TRBJ1-2, with D possibly matching TRBD1 (5 bases). Germline V gene sequence: CDR1 SGHTA, CDR2 FQGNSA. V lost 3 bases, J lost 4 bases, and 6 bases lay in between. This CDR3 region has 12 residues. This chain's CDR3 is CASSFGAYGYTF. In DNA form, the CDR3 reads TGTGCCAGCAGCTTCGGGGCCTATGGCTACACCTTC.

This clonotype appeared many times. This chain joins TRBV28 and TRBJ2-1; the D is unclear. The V end lost 1 base, the J end lost 8 bases, and 9 bases lay between the germline ends. CDR1 and CDR2 (germline): MDHEN, SYDVKM. This CDR3 has 13 residues. The DNA of the CDR3 is TGTGCCAGCAGTTTATCCGCCCGCTATGAGCAGTTCTTC. Its translation: CASSLSARYEQFF.

The J gene is TRBJ2-5, the V gene TRBV2; TRBD2 matches at 13 bases. CDR1 and CDR2 (germline): SNHLY, FYNNEI. The ends lost 6 bases at V and 4 bases at J; junction bases unmatched: 11. This CDR3 region has 17 residues. CDR3 nucleotide sequence: TGTGCCAGCAGGAAGTCGGGGACTAGCGGGGTAGGAGAGACCCAGTACTTC. Translating it yields CASRKSGTSGVGETQYF.

This clonotype has ten or more counts. This chain uses TRBV5-6 with TRBJ2-7; 9 positions match TRBD2. With V trimmed by 7 bases and J by 4 bases, 9 bases remained unmatched. Germline CDR1 and CDR2: SGHDT and YYEEEE. The CDR3 is made up of 14 amino acids. The CDR3: CASHLAGYLYEQYF. In nucleotides, the CDR3 is TGTGCCAGCCATCTAGCGGGATACTTATACGAGCAGTACTTC.

In this sample, this clonotype turned up many times. The rearrangement links TRBV20-1 to TRBJ1-4; 9 bases map to TRBD1. The V gene end was trimmed by 5 bases and the J gene end by 6 bases; junction bases not matched to a gene: 7. Germline CDR1 DFQATT, CDR2 SNEGSKA (reference sequence). CDR3 size: 14 residues. The CDR3 DNA sequence: TGCAGTGCTCTGCCGGGACAGGGATATGAAAAACTGTTTTTT. It yields the protein CSALPGQGYEKLFF.